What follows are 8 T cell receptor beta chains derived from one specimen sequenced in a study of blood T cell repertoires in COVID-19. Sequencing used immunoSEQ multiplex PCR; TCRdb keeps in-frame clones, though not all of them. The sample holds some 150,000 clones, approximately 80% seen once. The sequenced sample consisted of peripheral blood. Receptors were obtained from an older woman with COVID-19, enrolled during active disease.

The DNA of the CDR3 is TGTGCCAGCAGTGAACGGGACAGAGGGTCCTATAATTCACCCCTCCACTTT. It specifies CASSERDRGSYNSPLHF. The rearrangement links TRBV25-1 to TRBJ1-6; TRBD1 matches at 7 bases. Germline V CDR1 and CDR2: MGHDK, SYGVNS. The CDR3 runs to 17 residues. The J segment lost 1 base and the V segment lost 2 bases, leaving 5 bases of the junction unmatched.

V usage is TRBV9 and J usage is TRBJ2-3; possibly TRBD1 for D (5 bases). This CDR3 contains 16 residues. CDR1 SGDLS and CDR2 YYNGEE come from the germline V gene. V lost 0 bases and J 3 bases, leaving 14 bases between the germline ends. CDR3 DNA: TGTGCCAGCAGCGTAGGCGGCAGGGTTTTGACAGATACGCAGTATTTT. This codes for CASSVGGRVLTDTQYF.

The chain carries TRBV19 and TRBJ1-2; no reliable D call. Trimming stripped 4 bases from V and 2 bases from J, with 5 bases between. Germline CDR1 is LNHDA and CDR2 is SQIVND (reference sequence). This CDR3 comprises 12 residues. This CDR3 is CASSTRNYGYTF. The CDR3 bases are TGTGCCAGTAGTACCCGGAACTATGGCTACACCTTC. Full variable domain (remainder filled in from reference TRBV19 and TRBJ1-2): DGGITQSPKYLFRKEGQNVTLSCEQNLNHDAMYWYRQDPGQGLRLIYYSQIVNDFQKGDIAEGYSVSREKKESFPLTVTSAQKNPTAFYLCASSTRNYGYTFGSGTRLTVV.

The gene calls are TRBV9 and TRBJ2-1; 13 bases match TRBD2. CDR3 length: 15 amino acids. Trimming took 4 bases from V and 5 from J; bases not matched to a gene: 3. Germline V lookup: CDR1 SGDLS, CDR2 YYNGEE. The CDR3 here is CASSKTSGRNNEQFF. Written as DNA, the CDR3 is TGTGCCAGCAGCAAGACTAGCGGGAGGAACAATGAGCAGTTCTTC.

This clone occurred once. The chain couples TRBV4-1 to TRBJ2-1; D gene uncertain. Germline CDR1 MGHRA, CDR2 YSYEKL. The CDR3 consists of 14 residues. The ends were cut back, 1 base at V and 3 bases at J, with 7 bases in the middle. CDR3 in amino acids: CASSQVAFYNEQFF. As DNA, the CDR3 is TGCGCCAGCAGCCAAGTGGCATTCTACAATGAGCAGTTCTTC.

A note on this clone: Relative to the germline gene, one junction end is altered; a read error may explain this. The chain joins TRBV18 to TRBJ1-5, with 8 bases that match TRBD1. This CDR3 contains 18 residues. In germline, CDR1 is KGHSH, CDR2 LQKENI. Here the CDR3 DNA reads TGTGTCAGCTCACCACGTCAAGGACAGGGTCGATATTTTCAGCCCCAGCATTTT. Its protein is CVSSPRQGQGRYFQPQHF.

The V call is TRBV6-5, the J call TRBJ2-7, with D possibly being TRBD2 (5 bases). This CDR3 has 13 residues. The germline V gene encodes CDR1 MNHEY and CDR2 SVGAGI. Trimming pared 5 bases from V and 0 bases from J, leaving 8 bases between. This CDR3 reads CASSNRDSYEQYV. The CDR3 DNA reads TGTGCCAGCAGTAACCGGGACTCCTACGAGCAGTACGTC.

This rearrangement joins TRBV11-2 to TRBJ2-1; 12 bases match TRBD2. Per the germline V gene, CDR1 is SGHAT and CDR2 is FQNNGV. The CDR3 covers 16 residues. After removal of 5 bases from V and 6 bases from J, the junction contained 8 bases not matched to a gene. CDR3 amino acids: CASSRWTSGIFNEQFF. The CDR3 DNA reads TGTGCCAGCAGCAGATGGACTAGCGGGATTTTCAATGAGCAGTTCTTC.